This T cell receptor (beta chain) was retrieved from a study of control samples from healthy donors and cancer patients. Assay used: immunoSEQ multiplex PCR; TCRdb lists only in-frame clones, some missing. The sample contains some 120,000 clones, roughly 90% of which appear only once. The sample holds one count of this clone. The germline V gene encodes CDR1 MRHNA and CDR2 SNTAGT. V lost 7 bases to trimming and J lost 7 bases; unmatched junction nucleotides: 10. This CDR3 contains 14 residues. Input material: blood. The chain joins TRBV6-4 to TRBJ1-2; the match to TRBD1 covers 9 bases. The TCR was taken from a woman aged 18-29 years in good health. The CDR3 sequence is CASIYSRDRVGYTF. CDR3 coding DNA: TGTGCCAGCATCTACTCCCGGGACAGGGTTGGCTACACCTTC.